This T cell receptor beta chain was recovered during a study of cytomegalovirus exposure and HLA in healthy donors. General study findings and limits: Several of the most significant clusters were apparently associated with common viral pathogens in a later analysis.

This clone was counted between two and nine times. Its antigen is unidentified. The V gene's germline CDR1 is MDHEN and CDR2 SYDVKM. With 9 bases clipped from V and 4 bases from J, the junction kept 10 bases outside the gene matches. This CDR3 contains 15 residues. 13 Jbeta primers and 60 Vbeta primers were used for the PCR. The method was immunoSEQ multiplex PCR; TCRdb's version includes in-frame clones alone and lacks a portion of them. The data contain 150,000 to 200,000 clones, under 70% of them singletons. Donors were nominally healthy when sampled, though unrecorded immune exposures were likely. The rearrangement joins TRBV28 to TRBJ2-5, with 11 bases lining up with TRBD2. This clonotype was obtained from a man in his thirties or forties in good health and CMV-seropositive. The sequenced material came from PBMCs. In DNA form, the CDR3 reads TGTGCCAGTCAGTTAGGTACTAGCGGGAGAGAGACCCAGTACTTC. Residues: CASQLGTSGRETQYF.